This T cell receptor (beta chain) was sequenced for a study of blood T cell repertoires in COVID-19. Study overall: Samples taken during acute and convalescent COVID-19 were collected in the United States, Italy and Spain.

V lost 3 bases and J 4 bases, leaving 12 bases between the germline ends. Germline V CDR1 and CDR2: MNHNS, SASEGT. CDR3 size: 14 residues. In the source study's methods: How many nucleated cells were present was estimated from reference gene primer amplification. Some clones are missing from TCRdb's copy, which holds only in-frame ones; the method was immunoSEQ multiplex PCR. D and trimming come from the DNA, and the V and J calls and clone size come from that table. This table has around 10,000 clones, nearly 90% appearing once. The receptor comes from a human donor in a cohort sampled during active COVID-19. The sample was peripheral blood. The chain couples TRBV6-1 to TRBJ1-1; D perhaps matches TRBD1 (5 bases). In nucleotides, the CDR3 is TGTGCCAGCAGTGATCACCTACAGGTCACTGAAGCTTTCTTT. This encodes CASSDHLQVTEAFF.